The clone carrying this T cell receptor (beta chain) was detected a few times. The antigen is unknown. TCRdb passed the 5' RACE reads through MiXCR, listing each CDR3 protein once. The repertoire includes around 310,000 distinct CDR3 sequences, roughly 4.3% of them detected once, and about 24% sits in the top ten. The data belong to a study of T cells after yellow fever vaccination. In the study overall: SMART-Seq v4 Ultra Low Input prepared the low-cell-number fractions. Study findings and constraints: High-abundance clonotypes from the bulk population could contaminate FACS-sorted repertoires. The secondary response was weaker, and its peak arrived faster, on day 5 versus 15.

Germline CDR1 and CDR2: SGHAT and FQNNGV. V lost 2 bases and J lost 7, with 20 bases in between. The CDR3 runs to 16 residues. The sample was PBMCs, taken 5 days after the yellow fever booster vaccination. The sequence was collected from a man between 18 and 29 years old who received the YFV17D yellow fever vaccine. The genes are TRBV11-2 and TRBJ2-5; tentative D call: TRBD1 (6 bases). The CDR3 DNA follows: TGTGCCAGCAGCTTACATCGGGACACGAGTTCGGGGACCCAGTACTTC. Protein sequence: CASSLHRDTSSGTQYF.